The clone carrying this T cell receptor beta chain was picked up many times. These data are taken from a study of T cells of healthy individuals. Each CDR3 protein gets one entry after TCRdb re-called the 5' RACE reads with MiXCR. The sample includes 41,000 or so distinct CDR3 sequences, around 4.5% of them seen just once. CDR3 length equals 16 residues. Between the trimmed V and J ends, which lost 6 bases and 7 bases, there was a span of 19 bases. The V gene is TRBV12-3 or TRBV12-4, the J gene TRBJ1-6; D is perhaps TRBD1 (5 bases). This TCR came from a human donor in good health. The CDR3 DNA reads TGTGCCAGCAGCCCTGACAGCCTATCGAGCAATTCACCCCTCCACTTT. Translated, it gives CASSPDSLSSNSPLHF.